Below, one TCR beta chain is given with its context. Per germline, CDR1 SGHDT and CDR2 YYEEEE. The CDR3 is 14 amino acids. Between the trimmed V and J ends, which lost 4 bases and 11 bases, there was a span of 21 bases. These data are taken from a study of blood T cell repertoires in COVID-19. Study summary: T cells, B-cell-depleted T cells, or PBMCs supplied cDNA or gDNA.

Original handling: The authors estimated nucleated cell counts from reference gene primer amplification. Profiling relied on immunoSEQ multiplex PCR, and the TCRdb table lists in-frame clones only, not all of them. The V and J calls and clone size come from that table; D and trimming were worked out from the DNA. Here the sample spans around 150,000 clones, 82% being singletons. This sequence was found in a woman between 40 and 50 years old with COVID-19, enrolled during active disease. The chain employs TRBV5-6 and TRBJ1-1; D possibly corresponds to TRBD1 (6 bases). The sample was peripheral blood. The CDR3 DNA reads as TGTGCCAGCAGCCAACAGGGTTTCTTCTTTGACGCTTTCTTT. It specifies CASSQQGFFFDAFF.